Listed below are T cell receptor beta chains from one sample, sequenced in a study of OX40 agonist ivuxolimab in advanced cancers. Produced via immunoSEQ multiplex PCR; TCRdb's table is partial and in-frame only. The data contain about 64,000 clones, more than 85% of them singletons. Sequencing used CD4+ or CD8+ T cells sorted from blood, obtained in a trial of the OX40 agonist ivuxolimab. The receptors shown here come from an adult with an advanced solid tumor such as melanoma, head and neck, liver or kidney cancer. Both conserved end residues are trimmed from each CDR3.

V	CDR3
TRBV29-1	SVSPGTTANTGELF
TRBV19	ASSIGRTSGYGYT
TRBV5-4	ASSLVDINYGYT
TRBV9	ASSASPSGNTEAF
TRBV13	ASSLTSGPYNEQF
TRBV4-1	ASSPQSAFTGELF
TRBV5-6	ASSSTYRRQETQY
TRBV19	ASSPDRGRPDTQY
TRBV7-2	ASSPGLAGVGTGELF
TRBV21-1	ASSKVGTGVLGTEAF
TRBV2	ASSSSGRGFNSPLH
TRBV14	ASSQHQDYGYT
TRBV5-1	ASSLASGNTEAF
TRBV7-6	ASSLDPSSYEQY
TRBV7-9	ASSLDPGLNTGELF
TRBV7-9	ASSPRVAGGNEQF
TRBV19	ASSIDLGGNQPQH
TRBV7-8	ASSRSGKSNEKLF
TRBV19	ASTSWGGGNEQF
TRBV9	ASSVGLAGGPGEQF
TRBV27	ASSSVFPQETQY
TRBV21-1	ANLSGTGELYGYT
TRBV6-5	ASSYPGATRSEQF
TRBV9	ASSLGNTIY
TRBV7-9	ASSYQGSRTEAF
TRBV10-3	AISETREWTQY
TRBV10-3	AISRLAGGDTGELF
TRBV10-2	ASSPGTILNGYT
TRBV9	ASSPRGGTGADTQY
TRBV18	ASSTSGRADDEQY
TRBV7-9	ASSLAPQADEQY